These T cell receptor beta chains were read from a single sample in a study of regulatory T cells in long-lasting Graves disease. TCRdb independently ran MiXCR on the multiplex PCR reads; one entry per CDR3 protein. The data contain roughly 420,000 distinct CDR3 sequences, 14% of them singletons. These data were also reused for a study on T cells in Graves' hyperthyroidism and ophthalmopathy.

This specimen consisted of peripheral blood mononuclear cells (PBMCs), obtained at new diagnosis, from a patient treated with antithyroid drugs. The receptors were gathered from a woman in her forties or fifties with Graves disease. The CDR3 runs from the conserved cysteine through the conserved F or W. The order of the fields is CDR3 length, J gene, D gene, V gene, CDR3 protein. A D gene is named only where the DNA matches it firmly.

15 | TRBJ1-1 | - | TRBV6-1 | CASSGFGPSGTEAFF
16 | TRBJ2-3 | TRBD1 | TRBV20-1 | CSATRPGQTSTDTQYF
15 | TRBJ2-3 | TRBD1 | TRBV6-2/TRBV6-3 | CASSYGTGERDTQYF
15 | TRBJ2-1 | TRBD2 | TRBV2 | CASSEVGLANNEQFF
17 | TRBJ1-1 | - | TRBV27 | CASSLWRGKASNTEAFF
16 | TRBJ2-2 | - | TRBV7-9 | CASGGGGARYTGELFF
15 | TRBJ2-7 | TRBD2 | TRBV9 | CASSVASSGSYEQYF
14 | TRBJ2-4 | TRBD1 | TRBV5-1 | CASSLGTGANIQYF
15 | TRBJ2-2 | - | TRBV29-1 | CSVVAGADNTGELFF
14 | TRBJ2-7 | TRBD2 | TRBV3-1 | CASGPSGGRYEQYF
15 | TRBJ2-3 | - | TRBV3-1 | CASSPGQDYTDTQYF
13 | TRBJ2-3 | - | TRBV10-3 | CATTSSGTDTQYF
16 | TRBJ2-2 | TRBD1 | TRBV7-9 | CASSRPGQLNTGELFF
14 | TRBJ2-3 | - | TRBV24-1 | CAVEGAPDADTQYF
15 | TRBJ2-6 | - | TRBV9 | CASSAGVAGANVLTF
15 | TRBJ2-7 | TRBD2 | TRBV7-6 | CASSATSGSSYEQYF
17 | TRBJ2-5 | - | TRBV12-3/TRBV12-4 | CASSHTRDPTVRETQYF
14 | TRBJ1-1 | - | TRBV5-4 | CASSSPGGNTEAFF
14 | TRBJ2-7 | TRBD2 | TRBV10-3 | CAISDGLSGGRQYF
17 | TRBJ2-5 | - | TRBV6-1 | CASSTGTSKAVQETQYF